The 32 T cell receptor beta chains given below trace back to one sample, sequenced in a study of memory CD8 T cells in hepatitis C reinfection. The method was immunoSEQ multiplex PCR; TCRdb's version includes in-frame clones alone and lacks a portion of them. The sample has approximately 52,000 clones; roughly 91% are singletons. Time point of the sample: pre-reinfection, 55 to 20 weeks before reinfection detection. TCR sequencing was done directly ex vivo on sorted cells, without expansion in vitro. Source material: naive CD8+ T cells sorted from blood. All receptors derive from a young man with hepatitis C virus infection.

V is TRBV4-1 and J is TRBJ2-1, with a weak D call TRBD2 (6 bases). Germline V lookup: CDR1 MGHRA, CDR2 YSYEKL. V was pared by 2 bases and J by 8 bases, with 16 bases between. This CDR3 has 15 residues. The CDR3 loop reads CASSQRSSERDEQFF. The CDR3 region has the DNA TGCGCCAGCAGCCAACGGTCTAGCGAGAGGGATGAGCAGTTCTTC.

The chain has TRBV4-1 and TRBJ2-3; 12 nucleotides agree with TRBD1. V was clipped by 6 bases and J by 4 bases; unmatched bases: 8. The germline gives CDR1 MGHRA, CDR2 YSYEKL. The CDR3 covers 16 residues. CDR3 sequence reads: CASSFTGTGGADTQYF. CDR3 in DNA: TGCGCCAGCAGTTTCACCGGGACAGGGGGCGCAGATACGCAGTATTTT.

This chain connects TRBV7-9 to TRBJ2-7, with 8 bases that match TRBD2. This CDR3 comprises 14 residues. With 7 bases clipped from V and 7 bases from J, the junction kept 12 bases outside the gene matches. Germline V lookup: CDR1 SEHNR, CDR2 FQNEAQ (reference sequence). The CDR3 is CASMGSGSGGEQYF. The CDR3 DNA sequence: TGTGCCAGCATGGGGAGCGGGAGTGGTGGAGAGCAGTACTTC.

CDR3 coding DNA: TGCGCCAGCAGCCAAATCCAGACAGCGGGAAAGGAGACCCAGTACTTC. The encoded protein is CASSQIQTAGKETQYF. V gene TRBV5-1 combines with J gene TRBJ2-5; TRBD2 aligns across 7 bases. Germline CDR1 SGHRS, CDR2 YFSETQ. CDR3 length: 16 residues. The V segment lost 4 bases and the J segment 5 bases; nucleotides outside the gene matches: 14.

The chain has TRBV19 and TRBJ2-5; the D gene is possibly TRBD1 (5 bases). Germline V lookup: CDR1 LNHDA, CDR2 SQIVND (reference sequence). The CDR3 totals 13 residues. Deletions cut 9 bases from V and 1 base from J, with 12 bases between. CDR3 protein: CASPTGAQETQYF. The CDR3 DNA sequence: TGTGCCAGCCCTACAGGTGCCCAAGAGACCCAGTACTTC.

The V gene is TRBV15, the J gene TRBJ2-7; D might be TRBD1 (6 bases). This CDR3 spans 14 amino acids. Trimming left V 0 bases short and J 3 bases short, with 9 bases between. Looked up from germline, CDR1 is LNHNV and CDR2 is YYDKDF (reference sequence). The CDR3 spells CATSRDARGYEQYF. CDR3 bases: TGTGCCACCAGCAGAGATGCCAGGGGCTACGAGCAGTACTTC.

The J gene is TRBJ2-7, the V gene TRBV2, with a weak D call TRBD2 (6 bases). The CDR3 has 13 amino acids. Germline CDR1 SNHLY, CDR2 FYNNEI. Trimming removed 6 bases at V and 7 bases at J, with 16 bases between. The DNA for the CDR3 is TGTGCCAGCAGGGACTCGAACCGGGGGGAGCAGTACTTC. Its translation is CASRDSNRGEQYF.

This clone was found once. The gene calls are TRBV10-3 and TRBJ2-1, with TRBD1 matching over 9 bases. This CDR3 is 16 amino acids long. Germline CDR1 reads ENHRY; CDR2 reads SYGVKD. Trimming removed 3 bases from V and 5 bases from J; junction bases left unmatched: 8. The CDR3 loop reads CAISDGTGRVDNEQFF. The CDR3 nucleotides are TGTGCCATCAGTGACGGGACAGGGAGGGTGGACAATGAGCAGTTCTTC.

The CDR3 loop is CASSDSGGTTSTDTQYF. The CDR3 DNA sequence: TGTGCCAGCAGTGATAGCGGGGGGACAACTAGCACAGATACGCAGTATTTT. The chain employs TRBV2 and TRBJ2-3; 10 nucleotides match TRBD2. Per germline, CDR1 SNHLY and CDR2 FYNNEI. With V trimmed by 3 bases and J by 0 bases, 6 bases remained unmatched. This CDR3 has 17 amino acids. Supplemented by reference TRBV2 and TRBJ2-3, the full variable domain reads EPEVTQTPSHQVTQMGQEVILRCVPISNHLYFYWYRQILGQKVEFLVSFYNNEISEKSEIFDDQFSVERPDGSNFTLKIRSTKLEDSAMYFCASSDSGGTTSTDTQYFGPGTRLTVL.

The rearrangement joins TRBV27 to TRBJ2-7; possibly TRBD2 for D (6 bases). Germline loops: CDR1 MNHEY, CDR2 SMNVEV (reference sequence). V was shortened by 4 bases and J by 4 bases, with 14 bases between the two germline ends. The CDR3 totals 14 residues. CDR3 loop: CASSWGDGPYEQYF. Here the CDR3 DNA reads TGTGCCAGCAGTTGGGGGGACGGACCTTACGAGCAGTACTTC.

This rearrangement joins TRBV30 to TRBJ2-3, with 8 bases aligning to TRBD2. The CDR3 totals 14 residues. V lost 0 bases to trimming and J lost 3 bases; unmatched junction nucleotides: 2. Germline V lookup: CDR1 GTSNPN, CDR2 SVGIG (reference sequence). The chain's CDR3 is CAWSVAGETDTQYF. The CDR3 coding sequence is TGTGCCTGGAGTGTAGCGGGGGAGACAGATACGCAGTATTTT.

This chain links TRBV6-5 with TRBJ1-4; no definite D call. CDR1 is MNHEY and CDR2 is SVGAGI in the germline V gene. The CDR3 totals 14 residues. Trimming removed 6 bases at V and 2 bases at J, with 10 bases between. The CDR3 bases are TGTGCCAGCAGCCAAACAGTCACTAATGAAAAACTGTTTTTT. This encodes CASSQTVTNEKLFF.

V gene TRBV30 combines with J gene TRBJ2-5; D gene ambiguous. Trimming removed 3 bases at V and 5 bases at J, with 13 bases between. The CDR3 totals 13 residues. Germline values: CDR1 GTSNPN, CDR2 SVGIG (reference sequence). CDR3 loop: CAWSVTQAETQYF. CDR3 sequence (DNA): TGTGCCTGGAGCGTGACTCAAGCGGAGACCCAGTACTTC. Filled out from reference TRBV30 and TRBJ2-5, the complete variable domain reads SQTIHQWPATLVQPVGSPLSLECTVEGTSNPNLYWYRQAAGRGLQLLFYSVGIGQISSEVPQNLSASRPQDRQFILSSKKLLLSDSGFYLCAWSVTQAETQYFGPGTRLLVL.

The chain has TRBV27 and TRBJ1-1; tentative D call: TRBD1 (5 bases). Germline-derived CDR1 and CDR2 are MNHEY and SMNVEV (reference sequence). This CDR3 region has 15 residues. The V and J ends lost 4 bases and 3 bases respectively, with 15 bases between them. CDR3 sequence (DNA): TGTGCCAGCAGTTCAATCGGGGGGTTTTACACTGAAGCTTTCTTT. It encodes CASSSIGGFYTEAFF.

V usage is TRBV19 and J usage is TRBJ2-2; 10 nucleotides line up with TRBD1. From germline, CDR1 is LNHDA and CDR2 SQIVND (reference sequence). V lost 5 bases and J lost 6; bases outside the gene matches: 3. The CDR3 loop spans 14 amino acids. The CDR3 here is CASSVGQGPGELFF. The CDR3 DNA is TGTGCCAGTAGTGTGGGACAGGGGCCCGGGGAGCTGTTTTTT.

The CDR3 sequence: CASSRTGNSNQPQHF. The CDR3 DNA reads TGTGCCAGCAGCCGGACAGGGAATAGCAATCAGCCCCAGCATTTT. V usage is TRBV7-2 and J usage is TRBJ1-5; 8 bases align to TRBD1. The V gene's germline CDR1 is SGHTA and CDR2 FQGNSA. The CDR3 has 15 amino acids. The V gene end was trimmed by 5 bases and the J gene end by 0 bases; junction bases not matched to a gene: 3. The full variable domain, with the rest looked up from reference TRBV7-2 and TRBJ1-5, is GAGVSQSPSNKVTEKGKDVELRCDPISGHTALYWYRQSLGQGLEFLIYFQGNSAPDKSGLPSDRFSAERTGGSVSTLTIQRTQQEDSAVYLCASSRTGNSNQPQHFGDGTRLSIL.

The chain links TRBV7-9 to TRBJ2-1, with D possibly matching TRBD2 (5 bases). The CDR3 sequence is 17 residues long. Germline V gene sequence: CDR1 SEHNR, CDR2 FQNEAQ (reference sequence). V lost 5 bases and J lost 0, with 17 bases in between. CDR3 loop: CASSGRTAYSSYNEQFF. In DNA, the CDR3 is TGTGCCAGCAGCGGCCGGACTGCTTATAGCTCCTACAATGAGCAGTTCTTC. Looking up the rest from reference TRBV7-9 and TRBJ2-1 gives the full variable domain: DTGVSQNPRHKITKRGQNVTFRCDPISEHNRLYWYRQTLGQGPEFLTYFQNEAQLEKSRLLSDRFSAERPKGSFSTLEIQRTEQGDSAMYLCASSGRTAYSSYNEQFFGPGTRLTVL.

The rearrangement uses TRBV4-2 and TRBJ2-7; 8 bases agree with TRBD1. CDR1 is LGHNA, CDR2 YNFKEQ, per germline. This CDR3 comprises 15 residues. V lost 1 base to trimming and J lost 4 bases; unmatched junction nucleotides: 6. Here the CDR3 DNA reads TGTGCCAGCAGCCAAGTTCAGGGGGCGGGATACGAGCAGTACTTC. It codes for CASSQVQGAGYEQYF.

This chain joins TRBV5-4 and TRBJ1-1; TRBD1 matches at 7 bases. V dropped 3 bases and J dropped 6; count of bases not matched to a gene: 8. This CDR3 has 14 residues. Germline CDR1 is SGHNT and CDR2 is YYREEE (reference sequence). CDR3 in amino acids: CASSSGTAYSEAFF. The CDR3 region has the DNA TGTGCCAGCAGCTCCGGGACAGCCTATTCTGAAGCTTTCTTT.

V and J are TRBV4-1 and TRBJ2-1, with 8 bases lining up with TRBD1. V trimming: 0 bases; J trimming: 7 bases; junction bases outside the gene matches: 17. The CDR3 is 19 residues long. Germline V lookup: CDR1 MGHRA, CDR2 YSYEKL. The CDR3 reads CASSQEQLFGQGIENEQFF. The DNA for the CDR3 is TGCGCCAGCAGCCAAGAGCAGTTGTTCGGACAGGGAATAGAAAATGAGCAGTTCTTC.

This clone has a single count. The chain carries TRBV4-1 and TRBJ2-1, with 13 bases lining up with TRBD2. Germline CDR1 and CDR2: MGHRA and YSYEKL. The junction had 2 bases not matched to a gene; V was cut back by 4 bases and J by 2 bases. The length of the CDR3 is 16 residues. The CDR3 coding sequence is TGCGCCAGCAGCCGACTAGCGGGAGGACCCTACAATGAGCAGTTCTTC. This sequence encodes CASSRLAGGPYNEQFF.

The chain employs TRBV19 and TRBJ1-5, with D unclear. The CDR3 contains 12 residues. Trimming stripped 10 bases from V and 9 bases from J, with 16 bases between. CDR1 LNHDA and CDR2 SQIVND come from the germline V gene (reference sequence). The CDR3, as DNA: TGTGCCACTTCTGACACTCTATCGCCCCAGCATTTT. This gives the protein CATSDTLSPQHF.

The V gene is TRBV10-3, the J gene TRBJ2-7; no clear D gene. The CDR3 runs 14 residues. Germline assignment: CDR1 ENHRY and CDR2 SYGVKD. Trimming removed 0 bases at V and 6 bases at J, with 12 bases between. For the CDR3, the DNA is TGTGCCATCAGTGAGTCCCCCAGGTTCCTCGAGCAGTACTTC. It translates to CAISESPRFLEQYF.

Points on this clone: An end of the junction differs from the germline gene, which may be a read error. The rearrangement uses TRBV5-5 and TRBJ2-7, with TRBD2 matching over 7 bases. CDR1 is SGHKS, CDR2 YYEKEE, per germline (reference sequence). This CDR3 region has 15 residues. CDR3 DNA: TGTGCCAGCAGCTTGGTTTTGCGGGAGATGAGCGAGCGGTACTTC. Its translation: CASSLVLREMSERYF.

The chain couples TRBV29-1 to TRBJ1-4, with D perhaps TRBD1 (5 bases). V gave up 6 bases and J gave up 6 bases, with 11 bases separating them. This CDR3 region has 12 residues. Germline V CDR1 and CDR2: SQVTM, ANQGSEA. In DNA form, the CDR3 reads TGCAGCGTCCAGGGAAGGGATGAAAAACTGTTTTTT. Protein: CSVQGRDEKLFF.

The CDR3 spells CASSSDTEYEQYV. The DNA for the CDR3 is TGTGCCAGCAGCTCCGACACTGAATACGAGCAGTACGTC. The chain links TRBV5-4 to TRBJ2-7; D uncertain. Germline V gene lookup returns CDR1 SGHNT and CDR2 YYREEE (reference sequence). The V end lost 3 bases, the J end lost 4 bases, and 11 bases lay between the germline ends. The CDR3 length is 13 residues.

CDR3 bases: TGTGCCAGCAGTTCCCTATTTGGAGGCTCCTACAATGAGCAGTTCTTC. This encodes CASSSLFGGSYNEQFF. This rearrangement joins TRBV27 to TRBJ2-1, with D perhaps TRBD2 (5 bases). CDR1 is MNHEY, CDR2 SMNVEV, per germline (reference sequence). The CDR3 sequence is 16 residues long. Between the trimmed V and J ends, which lost 4 bases and 0 bases, there was a span of 13 bases.

V is TRBV5-5 and J is TRBJ2-1; possible D gene TRBD2, 5 bases. With 0 bases removed from V and 0 bases from J, the gap between germline ends came to 10 bases. CDR3 length: 16 amino acids. The germline V gene has CDR1 SGHKS and CDR2 YYEKEE (reference sequence). CDR3 sequence reads: CASSLDLGSSYNEQFF. The CDR3 DNA follows: TGTGCCAGCAGCTTGGATCTGGGGAGCTCCTACAATGAGCAGTTCTTC.

The chain combines TRBV7-7 with TRBJ1-5, with D perhaps matching TRBD1 (6 bases). V lost 5 bases and J lost 0, with 17 bases in between. The CDR3 runs to 17 residues. Germline lookup yields CDR1 SSHAT and CDR2 FNYEAQ (reference sequence). The CDR3 DNA sequence: TGTGCCAGCAGCCTCCGGGACACCACCTATAGCAATCAGCCCCAGCATTTT. Protein: CASSLRDTTYSNQPQHF.

The J gene is TRBJ2-2, the V gene TRBV7-9, with 12 bases matching TRBD2. The CDR3 has 16 residues. Germline CDR1 is SEHNR and CDR2 is FQNEAQ (reference sequence). V gave up 5 bases and J gave up 3 bases; unmatched junction bases: 4. CDR3 in DNA: TGTGCCAGCAGCCCCCGACTAGCGGGAGACACCGGGGAGCTGTTTTTT. It is translated as CASSPRLAGDTGELFF.

The genes are TRBV13 and TRBJ2-1, with 9 bases matching TRBD2. Germline V CDR1 and CDR2: PRHDT, FYEKMQ (reference sequence). The CDR3 loop spans 15 amino acids. V shed 1 base and J 6 bases; nucleotides not matched to a gene: 4. The CDR3 spells CASSLDAGGPNEQFF. The CDR3 nucleotides are TGTGCCAGCAGCTTAGATGCGGGGGGGCCCAATGAGCAGTTCTTC.

The chain recombines TRBV27 with TRBJ1-2, with a weak D call TRBD1 (5 bases). CDR1 is MNHEY and CDR2 is SMNVEV in the germline V gene (reference sequence). This CDR3 has 14 residues. V dropped 1 base and J dropped 5 bases, with 11 bases sitting between them. The CDR3 nucleotides are TGTGCCAGCAGTTTATTTTCCGGGGGGTATGGCTACACCTTC. Translating it yields CASSLFSGGYGYTF.